The 12 T cell receptor gamma chains below come from one sample, sequenced in a study of Vδ1+ human thymocytes. General study points: Thymic TRG and TRD repertoires appeared highly polyclonal, with Gaussian CDR3 length distributions.

Their antigen targets remain unknown. The template was reverse-transcribed extracted RNA. CDR3 amplicons came from multiplex PCR with pooled V-gene forward and constant-region reverse primers. TCRdb fed the multiplex PCR reads to CATT. The sample contains 9,500 to 13,000 gamma-chain clones, around 45% of which appear only once. Material for sequencing was Vdelta1+ gamma-delta thymocytes from the thymus. As for subset: FACS-sorted CD3+ TCRalphabeta- TCRVdelta1+ TCRVdelta2- thymocytes. These receptors came from a boy younger than two who had congenital heart surgery.

A note on this clone: Distinct nucleotide sequences in the sample also encode this CDR3. The gene calls are TRGV9 and TRGJ1 or TRGJ2. Germline values: CDR1 GITISATS, CDR2 ISYDGTV (reference sequence). The CDR3 consists of 11 residues. J was trimmed by 9 bases and V by 2 bases; bases with no gene match: 4. The CDR3 coding sequence is TGTGCCTTGTGGGAGGGACGTAAGAAACTCTTT. The encoded protein is CALWEGRKKLF.

The gene calls are TRGV3 and TRGJ1 or TRGJ2. The J gene, left out of TCRdb, was set here by checking the DNA against germline. CDR3 length: 13 residues. With 1 base clipped from V and 10 bases from J, the junction kept 10 bases outside the gene matches. Germline assignment: CDR1 VTNTFY and CDR2 YDVSTARD (reference sequence). CDR3 nucleotides: TGTGCCACCTGGGACAGCCCGCGGGAGAAGAAACTCTTT. It yields the protein CATWDSPREKKLF.

The chain is built from TRGV8 and TRGJ1 or TRGJ2. TCRdb does not report a J gene; here it was assigned by matching the DNA to germline references. Germline CDR1 reads VENAVY; CDR2 reads YDSYNSRV. The CDR3 covers 12 residues. J was trimmed by 6 bases and V by 1 base; bases with no gene match: 3. The DNA for the CDR3 is TGTGCCACCTGGGATAGTGGTTATAAGAAACTCTTT. It translates to CATWDSGYKKLF.

The chain is built from TRGV2 and TRGJ1 or TRGJ2. Matching the DNA to germline supplied the J gene, which TCRdb does not give. V dropped 12 bases and J dropped 9; count of bases not matched to a gene: 14. The CDR3 contains 11 residues. Per the germline V gene, CDR1 is EGSNGY and CDR2 is YDSYNSKV. The CDR3 nucleotides read TGTGCCCCGGCGGGGGAAGGTAAGAAACTCTTT. Translating gives CAPAGEGKKLF.

Worth noting for this clone: The junction departs from the called germline gene at one end, perhaps through a read error. The chain links TRGV2 to TRGJP2. CDR3 length equals 14 residues. The V gene's germline CDR1 is EGSNGY and CDR2 YDSYNSKV. The CDR3 loop reads CATWDRRLDWTKTF. The CDR3 nucleotides are TGTGCCACCTGGGACAGGCGGCTGGATTGGACCAAGACGTTT.

This clone has a single count. The chain carries TRGV4 and TRGJ1 or TRGJ2. Here the J gene came from matching the DNA to germline, since TCRdb omits it. Germline CDR1 EGSTGY, CDR2 YDSYTSSV. The CDR3 is 12 amino acids. The junction had 8 bases not matched to a gene; V was cut back by 2 bases and J by 10 bases. The CDR3 sequence is CATWDDFRKKLF. The CDR3 nucleotides read TGTGCCACCTGGGATGACTTTAGGAAGAAACTCTTT.

This chain connects TRGV2 to TRGJ1 or TRGJ2. This CDR3 spans 18 amino acids. V lost 0 bases and J lost 3; bases outside the gene matches: 17. Looked up from germline, CDR1 is EGSNGY and CDR2 is YDSYNSKV. The CDR3 region is CATWDGRVIEAGYYKKLF. The CDR3 DNA is TGTGCCACCTGGGACGGGCGGGTAATAGAAGCAGGTTATTATAAGAAACTCTTT.

Remarks on this clone: A far larger clone lies a single base away; this is likely a read error. The V gene is TRGV8, the J gene TRGJ1 or TRGJ2. TCRdb gives no J gene; it was assigned here by matching the DNA to germline. The CDR3 loop spans 11 amino acids. Per the germline V gene, CDR1 is VENAVY and CDR2 is YDSYNSRV. In nucleotides, the CDR3 is TGTGCCACCTGGGATTATGATAAGAAACTCTTT. It yields the protein CATWDYDKKLF.

The chain has TRGV3 and TRGJP2. TCRdb supplies no J gene; here it was assigned by aligning the nucleotide sequence to germline. The CDR3 runs 13 residues. Germline V CDR1 and CDR2: VTNTFY, YDVSTARD (reference sequence). The V gene end was trimmed by 3 bases and the J gene end by 4 bases; junction bases not matched to a gene: 2. The CDR3 loop reads CATWDFSDWIKTF. CDR3 DNA: TGTGCCACCTGGGACTTTAGTGATTGGATCAAGACGTTT.

The V gene is TRGV9, the J gene TRGJ1 or TRGJ2. The J gene, absent from TCRdb, was called here by matching the DNA to germline. The CDR3 length is 13 residues. The ends lost 1 base at V and 5 bases at J; junction bases unmatched: 5. Germline V gene sequence: CDR1 GITISATS, CDR2 ISYDGTV (reference sequence). The CDR3 nucleotides are TGTGCCTTGTGGGAGGTTTTTCATTATAAGAAACTCTTT. This encodes CALWEVFHYKKLF.

No V segment was called; the J segment is TRGJ1 or TRGJ2. The CDR3 is 14 amino acids. The CDR3 loop is CATWDSTAYYKKLF. CDR3 coding DNA: TGTGCCACCTGGGATTCTACCGCTTATTATAAGAAACTCTTT.

This chain uses TRGV4 with TRGJP2. Because TCRdb records no J gene, it was assigned here through a match of the DNA to germline. J lost 5 bases, V lost 4 bases, and 1 base had no gene match. This CDR3 is built from 12 residues. Per germline, CDR1 EGSTGY and CDR2 YDSYTSSV. CDR3 loop: CATWESDWIKTF. CDR3 sequence (DNA): TGTGCCACCTGGGAGAGTGATTGGATCAAGACGTTT.